The sequence of this T cell receptor beta chain was determined in a study of cytomegalovirus exposure and HLA in healthy donors. The primer mix had 60 Vbeta and 13 Jbeta primers. Original processing methods: Later reanalysis found 70 million to 95 million unique TCR beta chains, around 9.9 million of them shared. Sequencing used immunoSEQ multiplex PCR; TCRdb keeps in-frame clones, though not all of them. D and trimming were read from the DNA, whereas the V and J calls and clone size are those reported in that table. The sample consists of roughly 150,000 clones, 75% of them appearing once. This clone was detected a few times. Its target is not known. General study points: In a later analysis, across HLA loci, associated TCR counts were highest for DRB1, lowest for HLA-C. Reports indicate that TCR beta sequences accurately predicted the HLA-A and HLA-B alleles of most subjects. At a 0.05 false discovery rate, a later analysis found 16,951 TCR beta sequences to be associated with HLA alleles.

V was pared by 3 bases and J by 6 bases, with 0 bases of the junction left unmatched. The CDR3 is made up of 14 amino acids. Germline loops: CDR1 SGHTA, CDR2 FQGTGA. This clonotype was sampled from a man between 18 and 29 years old in good health and CMV-seropositive. The rearrangement joins TRBV7-3 to TRBJ2-2; 11 bases match TRBD2. Material for sequencing was PBMCs. For the CDR3, the DNA is TGTGCCAGCAGCTTGGGACTAGCGGCCGGGGAGCTGTTTTTT. This sequence encodes CASSLGLAAGELFF.